This is a list of T cell receptor beta chains from one sample in a study of cytomegalovirus exposure and HLA in healthy donors. TCRdb keeps only in-frame clones here, not all; method: immunoSEQ multiplex PCR. This sample's table has about 39,000 clones. Sequencing was carried out using PBMCs. The receptors were sampled from a male donor in good health and CMV-seronegative. CDR3s include the opening cysteine and the closing phenylalanine or tryptophan. The order of the fields is V gene, D gene, CDR3 length, J gene, CDR3 DNA, CDR3 protein. The D gene is left open where the match is weak.

TRBV21-1	NA	11	TRBJ2-7	TGTGCCAGCAGCAAAGTGGCCGAGCAGTACTTC	CASSKVAEQYF
TRBV11-3	NA	13	TRBJ1-1	TGTGCCAGCAGCTTAGGGCTTGGCAGTGAAGCTTTCTTT	CASSLGLGSEAFF
TRBV7-2	NA	16	TRBJ1-2	TGTGCCAGCAGCTTAGTCCCACGCAGGGCCGACTATGGCTACACCTTC	CASSLVPRRADYGYTF
TRBV6-5	TRBD1	16	TRBJ1-4	TGTGCCAGCAGTTCGGGACAGACCTTTAGAAATGAAAAACTGTTTTTT	CASSSGQTFRNEKLFF
TRBV4-1	NA	14	TRBJ1-4	TGCGCCAGCAGCCAAGGGGAGGGGGAGGGAAAACTGTTTTTT	CASSQGEGEGKLFF
TRBV5-4	TRBD1	16	TRBJ2-2	TGTGCCAGCAGCGCTGGACAGGGGGGTAACACCGGGGAGCTGTTTTTT	CASSAGQGGNTGELFF
TRBV18	NA	15	TRBJ2-3	TGTGCCAGCTCACCACCACTAGCCGGCTCAGATACGCAGTATTTT	CASSPPLAGSDTQYF
TRBV7-6	TRBD1	15	TRBJ1-4	TGTGCCAGCAGCTCCCACGGGACAGGAGAAGAAAAACTGTTTTTT	CASSSHGTGEEKLFF
TRBV9	NA	15	TRBJ1-2	TGTGCCAGCAGCGTGGGGGGGACCATTTTCTATGGCTACACCTTC	CASSVGGTIFYGYTF
TRBV28	TRBD1	16	TRBJ1-5	TGTGCCAGCAGTGCTAGGACAGGATATAGCAATCAGCCCCAGCATTTT	CASSARTGYSNQPQHF
TRBV5-1	NA	18	TRBJ2-3	TGCGCCAGCAACCGGGGGGCCGGGGTTTCGGGTAGCACAGATACGCAGTATTTT	CASNRGAGVSGSTDTQYF
TRBV5-1	TRBD1	14	TRBJ1-5	TGCGCCAGCAGCATGACAGGGGGGCAACAGCCCCAGCATTTT	CASSMTGGQQPQHF
TRBV19	TRBD1	15	TRBJ1-5	TGTGCCAGTACCGGGGGACAGGGGCCCAATCAGCCCCAGCATTTT	CASTGGQGPNQPQHF
TRBV11-2	TRBD2	15	TRBJ2-7	TGTGCCAGCAGCCCCCGCGCTAGCGGGGACTACGAGCAGTACTTC	CASSPRASGDYEQYF
TRBV11-3	NA	13	TRBJ1-1	TGTGCCAGCAGCTTAACACGACACAAAACGGCTTTCTTT	CASSLTRHKTAFF
TRBV27	TRBD1	16	TRBJ1-4	TGTGCCAGCAGTTCGACAGGGGGCTCAACTAATGAAAAACTGTTTTTT	CASSSTGGSTNEKLFF
TRBV9	NA	14	TRBJ1-5	TGTGCCAGCAGCGTAGGAGGGAATGATCAGCCCCAGCATTTT	CASSVGGNDQPQHF
TRBV29-1	TRBD1	14	TRBJ1-5	TGCAGCGTGAGAGGGGGCCCGGGCAATCAGCCCCAGCATTTT	CSVRGGPGNQPQHF
TRBV5-5	NA	14	TRBJ2-5	TGTGCCAGCAGCTCTAACAGGGCTGAAGAGACCCAGTACTTC	CASSSNRAEETQYF
TRBV6-5	NA	14	TRBJ2-5	TGTGCCAGCAGTTACCGGCAAACGCAGGGGACCCAGTACTTC	CASSYRQTQGTQYF
TRBV6-1	NA	15	TRBJ2-1	TGTGCCATCACTTTGTCCGTGTCGAAAAACAATGAGCAGTTCTTC	CAITLSVSKNNEQFF
TRBV9	TRBD2	15	TRBJ2-5	TGTGCCAGCAGCGTAGGCCTAGCGGGGAGTGAGACCCAGTACTTC	CASSVGLAGSETQYF
TRBV29-1	NA	11	TRBJ1-1	TGCAGCGTTGAGCTAGACAGGGAAGCTTTCTTT	CSVELDREAFF
TRBV6-5	TRBD2	12	TRBJ2-7	TGTGCCAGCAGGCGGGGAGGGGCCGAGCAGTACTTC	CASRRGGAEQYF
TRBV6-5	TRBD1	15	TRBJ1-5	TGTGCCAGCAGTTACCAACAGGGGATCAATCAGCCCCAGCATTTT	CASSYQQGINQPQHF
TRBV9	TRBD2	15	TRBJ2-3	TGTGCCAGCAGCGTGGGTAGCGGGGTAACAGATACGCAGTATTTT	CASSVGSGVTDTQYF
TRBV7-2	NA	14	TRBJ1-1	TGTGCCAGCAGCTTGACAGGTTTGGGCACTGAAGCTTTCTTT	CASSLTGLGTEAFF
TRBV9	NA	14	TRBJ2-2	TGTGCCAGCAGCGTCACAGGGTCCTCCGGGGAGCTGTTTTTT	CASSVTGSSGELFF
TRBV10-2	NA	12	TRBJ1-1	TGCGCCAGCAGTGATGGGGGCCCTGAAGCTTTCTTT	CASSDGGPEAFF
TRBV13	TRBD1	16	TRBJ1-4	TGTGCCAGCAGCCCCGGAAGGGCAGGGGGCGTAGAAAAACTGTTTTTT	CASSPGRAGGVEKLFF
TRBV5-6	NA	15	TRBJ2-7	TGTGCCAGCAGCTTGGGTCGGGGATCGTTCTACGAGCAGTACTTC	CASSLGRGSFYEQYF
TRBV18	NA	14	TRBJ1-5	TGTGCCAGCTCGGGACTCCCCGGAGGTCAGCCCCAGCATTTT	CASSGLPGGQPQHF
TRBV19	NA	16	TRBJ1-2	TGTGCCAGTAGTACGTGGGGCAGCCAAACTAACTATGGCTACACCTTC	CASSTWGSQTNYGYTF
TRBV19	NA	15	TRBJ2-1	TGTGCCAGTAGTATGTTGGGGACCGGGGGAACTGAGCAGTTCTTC	CASSMLGTGGTEQFF
TRBV6-5	TRBD2	16	TRBJ2-1	TGTGCCAGCAGTTATGGGCTAGCGGGGGGGCGGAATGAGCAGTTCTTC	CASSYGLAGGRNEQFF
TRBV7-6	NA	14	TRBJ1-5	TGTGCCAGCAGCTTAGCCCCCGGGAGCGGACCCCAGCATTTT	CASSLAPGSGPQHF
TRBV9	NA	14	TRBJ1-5	TGTGCCAGCAGCGTAGGGGGGCAGGATCAGCCCCAGCATTTT	CASSVGGQDQPQHF
TRBV6-5	NA	14	TRBJ1-6	TGTGCCAGCAGTTACGCAGGGTGGAATTCACCCCTCCACTTT	CASSYAGWNSPLHF
TRBV2	NA	13	TRBJ1-1	TGTGCCAGCAGTACAGGGAGAGGGACTGAAGCTTTCTTT	CASSTGRGTEAFF
TRBV7-9	NA	17	TRBJ1-2	TGTGCCAGCAGCACCCTCCAGGGACTGGGTCTCTCCTATGGCTACACCTTC	CASSTLQGLGLSYGYTF
TRBV25-1	TRBD1	15	TRBJ2-7	TGTGCCAGCAGTGGAGCAGGGACAGGGGGTTACGAGCAGTACTTC	CASSGAGTGGYEQYF
TRBV6-1	TRBD1	16	TRBJ2-6	TGTGCCAGCAGTGGACCCACAGGGGCTGGGGCCAACGTCCTGACTTTC	CASSGPTGAGANVLTF
TRBV19	NA	15	TRBJ2-1	TGTGCCAGTAGTATCTCCGACAGTCTGTACAATGAGCAGTTCTTC	CASSISDSLYNEQFF
TRBV6-1	NA	15	TRBJ1-4	TGTGCCAGCAGTACCTCGCGGACAACTAATGAAAAACTGTTTTTT	CASSTSRTTNEKLFF
TRBV18	NA	16	TRBJ1-1	TGTGCCAGCTCACCACCAACAGGGCGCTCGAACACTGAAGCTTTCTTT	CASSPPTGRSNTEAFF
TRBV10-3	TRBD1	14	TRBJ1-1	TGTGCCATCAGTGACCCAGGGGGCCACACTGAAGCTTTCTTT	CAISDPGGHTEAFF
TRBV7-8	NA	13	TRBJ2-7	TGTGCCAGCAGCTTGGCAGGGGTAGACGAGCAGTACTTC	CASSLAGVDEQYF
TRBV10-3	TRBD1	15	TRBJ1-6	TGTGCCATCAGTGAGTCAACAGGGGGTACTTCACCCCTCCACTTT	CAISESTGGTSPLHF
TRBV6-1	TRBD1	13	TRBJ2-7	TGTGCCACTCGGGACAGGGGGCCGTACGAGCAGTACTTC	CATRDRGPYEQYF
TRBV7-9	TRBD1	16	TRBJ1-6	TGTGCCAGCAGCCAGGGGACAGGATTTTGGAATTCACCCCTCCACTTT	CASSQGTGFWNSPLHF
TRBV6-4	TRBD2	14	TRBJ2-5	TGTGCCAGCAGTGACAGCGGGGGGGCAGAGACCCAGTACTTC	CASSDSGGAETQYF
TRBV2	NA	13	TRBJ1-3	TGTGCCAGCAGTGAAGGTTCAGGCAACACCATATATTTT	CASSEGSGNTIYF
TRBV7-9	NA	19	TRBJ1-4	TGTGCCAGCAGCCCGGGGACACTTCGAGTGGGCGCAACTAATGAAAAACTGTTTTTT	CASSPGTLRVGATNEKLFF